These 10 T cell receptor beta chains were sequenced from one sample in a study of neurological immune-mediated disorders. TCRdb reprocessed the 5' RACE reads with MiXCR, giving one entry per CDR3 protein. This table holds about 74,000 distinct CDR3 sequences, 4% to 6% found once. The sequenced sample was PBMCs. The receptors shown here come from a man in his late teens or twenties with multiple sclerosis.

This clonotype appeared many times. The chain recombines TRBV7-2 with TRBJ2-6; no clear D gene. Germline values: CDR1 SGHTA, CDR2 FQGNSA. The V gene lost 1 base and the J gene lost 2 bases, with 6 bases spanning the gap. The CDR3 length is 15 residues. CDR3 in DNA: TGTGCCAGCAGCTTAGGACACCCTGGGGCCAACGTCCTGACTTTC. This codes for CASSLGHPGANVLTF.

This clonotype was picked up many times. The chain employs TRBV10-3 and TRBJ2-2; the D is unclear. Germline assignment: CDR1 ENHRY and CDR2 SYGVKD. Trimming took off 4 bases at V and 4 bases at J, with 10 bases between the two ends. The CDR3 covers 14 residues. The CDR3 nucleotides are TGTGCCATCAGTGCGGCGAGTAGCACCGGGGAGCTGTTTTTT. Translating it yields CAISAASSTGELFF.

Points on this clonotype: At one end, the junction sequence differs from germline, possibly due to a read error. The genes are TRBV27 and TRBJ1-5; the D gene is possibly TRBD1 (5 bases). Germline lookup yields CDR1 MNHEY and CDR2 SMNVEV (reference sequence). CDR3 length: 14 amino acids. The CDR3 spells CASSLLGGNQPQNF. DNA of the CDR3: TGTGCCAGCAGCCTCCTGGGGGGGAATCAGCCCCAGAATTTT.

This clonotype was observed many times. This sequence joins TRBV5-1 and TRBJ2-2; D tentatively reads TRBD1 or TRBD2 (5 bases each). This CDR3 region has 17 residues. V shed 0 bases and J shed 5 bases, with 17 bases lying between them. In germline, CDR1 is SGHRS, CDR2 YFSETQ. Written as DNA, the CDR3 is TGCGCCAGCAGCTTGGTGGGGCCAGGCCCGGGAACCGGGGAGCTGTTTTTT. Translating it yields CASSLVGPGPGTGELFF.

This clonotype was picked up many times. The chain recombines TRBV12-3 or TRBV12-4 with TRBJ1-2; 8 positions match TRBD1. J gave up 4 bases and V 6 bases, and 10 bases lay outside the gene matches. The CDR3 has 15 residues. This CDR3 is CASSWGQGASYGYTF. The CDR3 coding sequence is TGTGCCAGCAGCTGGGGCCAGGGGGCTTCCTATGGCTACACCTTC.

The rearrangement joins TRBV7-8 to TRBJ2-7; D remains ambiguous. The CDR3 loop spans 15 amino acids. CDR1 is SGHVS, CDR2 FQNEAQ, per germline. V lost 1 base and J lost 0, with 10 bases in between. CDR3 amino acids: CASSLDPGNSYEQYF. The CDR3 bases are TGTGCCAGCAGCTTAGATCCGGGTAACTCCTACGAGCAGTACTTC.

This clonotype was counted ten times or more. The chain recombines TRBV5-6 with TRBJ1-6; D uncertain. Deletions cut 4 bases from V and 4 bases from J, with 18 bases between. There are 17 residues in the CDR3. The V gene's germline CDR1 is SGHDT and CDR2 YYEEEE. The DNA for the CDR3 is TGTGCCAGCAGCCCCAACCGGACCGCCGCTTATAATTCACCCCTCCACTTT. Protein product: CASSPNRTAAYNSPLHF.

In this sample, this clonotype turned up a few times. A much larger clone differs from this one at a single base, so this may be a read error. In DNA, the CDR3 is TGTGCCAGCAGCCAAGATAACATTGCCACAGATACGCAGTATTTT. Its protein product is CASSQDNIATDTQYF. This sequence joins TRBV3-1 and TRBJ2-3; no reliable D call. Trimming pared 0 bases from V and 2 bases from J, leaving 9 bases between. CDR3 length equals 15 residues. Germline-derived CDR1 and CDR2 are LGHDT and YNNKEL (reference sequence).

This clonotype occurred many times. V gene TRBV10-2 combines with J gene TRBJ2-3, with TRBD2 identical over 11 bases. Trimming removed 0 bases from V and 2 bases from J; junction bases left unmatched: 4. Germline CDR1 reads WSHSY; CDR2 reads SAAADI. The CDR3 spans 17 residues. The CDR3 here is CASSESLAGGFTDTQYF. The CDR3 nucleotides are TGCGCCAGCAGTGAGTCTCTAGCGGGGGGATTCACAGATACGCAGTATTTT.

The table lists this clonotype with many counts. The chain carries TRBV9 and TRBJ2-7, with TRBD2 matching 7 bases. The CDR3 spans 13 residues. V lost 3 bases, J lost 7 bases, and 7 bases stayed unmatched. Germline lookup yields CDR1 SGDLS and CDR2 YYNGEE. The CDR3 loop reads CASSAGLETEQYF. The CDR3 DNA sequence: TGTGCCAGCAGCGCAGGACTAGAGACAGAGCAGTACTTC.